These T cell receptor beta chains were read from a single sample in a study of T cell changes during pregnancy in multiple sclerosis. Profiling relied on immunoSEQ multiplex PCR, and the TCRdb table lists in-frame clones only, not all of them. The sample records roughly 56,000 clones, roughly 90% being singletons. The sample here was peripheral blood, taken in the first trimester of pregnancy. Every receptor here comes from a female donor with multiple sclerosis, enrolled in a pregnancy study. Both conserved end residues are part of each CDR3. Clone sizes are given selectively: once, few, many, or a class where the clone is expanded.

j_call | clone_size | v_call | cdr3_aa
TRBJ2-7 | . | TRBV5-8 | CASSLLASGGAYEQYF
TRBJ2-7 | once | TRBV9 | CASSEGLAGVAYEQYF
TRBJ1-2 | . | TRBV12-5 | CASGLVLSRGTYGYTF
TRBJ1-2 | . | TRBV5-1 | CASSSEDLGSGYTF
TRBJ2-7 | . | TRBV19 | CASSIAGPKDEQYF
TRBJ1-5 | . | TRBV10-3 | CAIRRTGDPNQPQHF
TRBJ2-3 | . | TRBV7-3 | CASSLSGTGADTQYF
TRBJ2-2 | . | TRBV18 | CASSPSRGSGTGELFF
TRBJ2-7 | . | TRBV4-1 | CASSQPAGTSPWEQYF
TRBJ1-5 | . | TRBV5-6 | CASSMTAKSNQPQHF
TRBJ1-1 | . | TRBV28 | CASTEGAEAWPEAFF
TRBJ2-3 | . | TRBV30 | CAWSVPGLAGSDTQYF
TRBJ1-1 | . | TRBV5-1 | CASSLVQQGEAFF
TRBJ1-2 | . | TRBV2 | CASDAENYGYTF
TRBJ1-1 | . | TRBV29-1 | CSARDRDGTEAFF
TRBJ1-2 | . | TRBV7-3 | CASSLYRGRHYGYTF
TRBJ1-1 | once | TRBV19 | CASSIYRGNTEAFF
TRBJ2-7 | . | TRBV18 | CASSPGGLAFIYEQYF
TRBJ2-1 | . | TRBV5-1 | CASSLEGGIPYNEQFF
TRBJ2-7 | . | TRBV6-6 | CASSTPGLEVEEQYF
TRBJ2-7 | . | TRBV1 | CTSSPQERDSYEQYF
TRBJ2-1 | . | TRBV5-1 | CASGTSGSNEQFF
TRBJ2-1 | . | TRBV18 | CASSPGTGRGNEQFF
TRBJ1-4 | . | TRBV7-8 | CASSPDPGQNEKLFF
TRBJ2-1 | few | TRBV28 | CASSFRGQGGNEQFF
TRBJ2-1 | . | TRBV10-1 | CASAVGLHNEQFF
TRBJ1-2 | . | TRBV5-1 | CASSLGTDTGYTF
TRBJ1-2 | . | TRBV7-2 | CASRSGEHGYTF